The clone carrying this T cell receptor beta chain was seen a few times. The antigen remains undetermined. The source of the sample is a study of T cell repertoires in cytomegalovirus infection. Whole-study findings and limits: Public TCR beta family frequency separated CMV-and-HLA carriers, including in an independent cohort.

TCRdb re-called the reads through MiXCR, storing one row per CDR3 protein. The sample has approximately 500,000 distinct CDR3 sequences, 16% seen once. V was cut by 5 bases and J by 0 bases, with 17 bases left in between. In germline, CDR1 is SGHVS, CDR2 FNYEAQ. The CDR3 contains 16 residues. The V and J genes are TRBV7-6 and TRBJ2-7, with D perhaps TRBD2 (5 bases). Sequenced material: CD8+ T cells from PBMCs. The receptor was isolated from a human donor in good health (CMV status not recorded). Some clones in this sample may be carry-over from other donors' samples. The CDR3 spells CASSPGGLSSSYEQYF. The CDR3 coding sequence is TGTGCCAGCAGCCCTGGTGGACTTTCCAGCTCCTACGAGCAGTACTTC.